This T cell receptor (beta chain) was recovered during a study of CD4 and CD8 cells across lung adenocarcinoma regions. TCRdb used MiXCR to reprocess the PCR reads, holding one entry per CDR3 protein. Seen here are roughly 7,100 distinct CDR3 sequences, 35% to 45% observed once, and the top ten hold around 30%. This CDR3 spans 17 amino acids. Germline V gives CDR1 MNHEY, CDR2 SMNVEV (reference sequence). Samples came from patients with localized non-small cell lung adenocarcinoma. On this clonotype: Relative to the germline gene, one junction end is altered; a read error may explain this.

Material: CD4+ T cells from the margin of a lung tumor. This receptor was obtained from a male donor with lung adenocarcinoma. The CD4 and CD8 labels of this study may be unreliable. V and J are TRBV27 and TRBJ2-5; D assignment may be TRBD1 or TRBD2 (7 bases each). Here the CDR3 DNA reads TGTGCCAGCAGATCGGGGGGAGGGGGCCGTGCCCAAGAGACGCAGTACTTC. Its translation: CASRSGGGGRAQETQYF.